Following are 16 T cell receptor beta chains from one sample sequenced in a study of graft-versus-host responses after intestinal transplantation. There were about 200,000 CFSE-labeled responder cells plated together with about 200,000 irradiated, violet-dye-labeled stimulator cells. Assay: immunoSEQ multiplex PCR; the TCRdb copy retains only in-frame clones and omits some. The sample includes roughly 23,000 clones, about 41% of them seen just once. The specimen was alloreactive CD8+ T cells from a mixed lymphocyte reaction culture, collected before transplantation. Subset described: CFSE-low proliferating T cells sorted from approximately 6-day pre-transplant mixed lymphocyte reaction (GvH or HvG direction). The receptors here all came from a human patient who was an organ donor for intestinal transplantation.

The J gene is TRBJ2-7, the V gene TRBV4-2; D uncertain. CDR3 length: 19 residues. Trimming stripped 0 bases from V and 4 bases from J, with 25 bases between. CDR1 is LGHNA, CDR2 YNFKEQ, per germline. The chain's CDR3 is CASSQEPVGLVWGWYEQYF. The CDR3 DNA sequence: TGTGCCAGCAGCCAAGAGCCTGTGGGGTTAGTATGGGGTTGGTACGAGCAGTACTTC.

This clone is judged medium-sized. This rearrangement joins TRBV6-1 to TRBJ2-7; no clear D. Trimming shortened V by 2 bases and J by 0 bases, and 5 bases separated the two germline ends. Germline CDR1 and CDR2: MNHNS and SASEGT. The CDR3 runs to 13 residues. The CDR3 loop is CASSEIDSYEQYF. The CDR3 coding sequence is TGTGCCAGCAGTGAAATTGACTCCTACGAGCAGTACTTC.

This clone was recorded a few times. The V gene is TRBV7-9, the J gene TRBJ2-2, with unresolved D. In germline, CDR1 is SEHNR, CDR2 FQNEAQ (reference sequence). V was clipped by 4 bases and J by 4 bases, with 13 bases between them. The CDR3 is 15 amino acids. Written as DNA, the CDR3 is TGTGCCAGCAGCTCGTCCCACTACCCCACCGGGGAGCTGTTTTTT. It encodes CASSSSHYPTGELFF.

This chain uses TRBV2 with TRBJ1-5; tentative D call: TRBD1 (6 bases). The germline gives CDR1 SNHLY, CDR2 FYNNEI. The CDR3 extends over 13 amino acids. Trimming left V 7 bases short and J 3 bases short, with 10 bases between. The CDR3, as DNA: TGTGCCAGCATGCCAGGGGTCAATCAGCCCCAGCATTTT. It codes for CASMPGVNQPQHF.

The chain carries TRBV27 and TRBJ2-7; D may be TRBD2 (5 bases). In germline, CDR1 is MNHEY, CDR2 SMNVEV (reference sequence). V gave up 8 bases and J gave up 6 bases, with 17 bases separating them. CDR3 length: 13 amino acids. The CDR3 protein is CASSFWAGAEQYF. The CDR3 nucleotides are TGTGCCAGCTCATTTTGGGCGGGTGCCGAGCAGTACTTC.

Notes on this clone: This CDR3 fails to terminate in the conserved phenylalanine or tryptophan, so it likely reflects a read error. No DNA is shown, since the ends of the CDR3 on it are uncertain; the CDR3 is the one TCRdb lists. The chain employs TRBV20-1 and TRBJ2-6; the D call TRBD1 from the table was never checked on the DNA. The CDR3 spans 9 amino acids, including both terminal residues. In germline, CDR1 is DFQATT, CDR2 SNEGSKA (reference sequence). The CDR3 sequence: CSARGLTGR.

This clone has more than one count but fewer than ten. The CDR3 DNA follows: TGTGCCAGCAGCCAAGAGTACCAGTCGGATGAGCAGTTCTTC. Translated: CASSQEYQSDEQFF. The rearrangement links TRBV4-2 to TRBJ2-1, with no clear D. The CDR3 contains 14 residues. Deletions cut 0 bases from V and 8 bases from J, with 11 bases between. Germline-derived CDR1 and CDR2 are LGHNA and YNFKEQ.

The J gene is TRBJ1-1, the V gene TRBV27, with TRBD1 matching 10 bases. The CDR3 spans 14 residues. V lost 2 bases and J lost 5; bases outside the gene matches: 2. Germline V gene data show CDR1 as MNHEY and CDR2 as SMNVEV (reference sequence). CDR3 protein: CASSLMGQGTEAFF. DNA for the CDR3: TGTGCCAGCAGTTTAATGGGACAGGGGACTGAAGCTTTCTTT.

This clone appeared a few times. The chain combines TRBV10-1 with TRBJ2-2; the D gene is possibly TRBD1 (6 bases). The V gene's germline CDR1 is WNHNN and CDR2 SYGVQD (reference sequence). The CDR3 runs 17 residues. V lost 6 bases to trimming and J lost 2 bases, with 19 bases between them. CDR3: CASSPAPWGPNTGELFF. Written as DNA, the CDR3 is TGCGCCAGCAGCCCGGCCCCGTGGGGGCCCAACACCGGGGAGCTGTTTTTT.

With regard to this clone: The junction does not match germline at one end; this may be a read error. The chain joins TRBV30 to TRBJ2-7; D ambiguous. CDR1 and CDR2 from the germline V gene are GTSNPN and SVGIG (reference sequence). This CDR3 region has 12 residues. The DNA of the CDR3 is TGTGCCTGGAGTGAGGGCCCCTACAAGCAGTACTTC. It specifies CAWSEGPYKQYF.

Only a few counts were recorded for this clone. This chain uses TRBV19 with TRBJ2-7; no definite D call. Germline V gene lookup returns CDR1 LNHDA and CDR2 SQIVND (reference sequence). The CDR3 has 14 amino acids. V shed 8 bases and J shed 0 bases, with 14 bases lying between them. CDR3 amino acids: CASAHALNSYEQYF. DNA of the CDR3: TGTGCCAGTGCCCACGCCCTAAACTCCTACGAGCAGTACTTC. Filled out from reference TRBV19 and TRBJ2-7, the complete variable domain reads DGGITQSPKYLFRKEGQNVTLSCEQNLNHDAMYWYRQDPGQGLRLIYYSQIVNDFQKGDIAEGYSVSREKKESFPLTVTSAQKNPTAFYLCASAHALNSYEQYFGPGTRLTVT.

The gene calls are TRBV11-3 and TRBJ2-7; D is unclear. CDR3 length: 14 amino acids. Trimming stripped 3 bases from V and 3 bases from J, with 12 bases between. Germline V gene data show CDR1 as SGHNT and CDR2 as YENEEA. The CDR3: CASSFLGGDYEQYF. As DNA, the CDR3 is TGTGCCAGCAGCTTTCTTGGCGGAGACTACGAGCAGTACTTC.

This clone has just a few counts. The CDR3 DNA sequence: TGTGCCAGCAGCCCCTATCTAGCGGGAGCCGGAACAGATACGCAGTATTTT. This translates into CASSPYLAGAGTDTQYF. This chain uses TRBV7-6 with TRBJ2-3; 10 bases agree with TRBD2. Germline values: CDR1 SGHVS, CDR2 FNYEAQ. V was clipped by 5 bases and J by 3 bases; unmatched bases: 11. The CDR3 extends over 17 amino acids.

V and J are TRBV13 and TRBJ2-1, with 10 bases aligning to TRBD2. Per germline, CDR1 PRHDT and CDR2 FYEKMQ (reference sequence). This CDR3 contains 15 residues. With V trimmed by 2 bases and J by 3 bases, 1 base remained unmatched. The CDR3: CASSLWTSGYNEQFF. The CDR3 DNA reads as TGTGCCAGCAGCTTATGGACTAGCGGCTACAATGAGCAGTTCTTC.

This clone was found once. This sequence joins TRBV19 and TRBJ1-1; no reliable D call. Germline values: CDR1 LNHDA, CDR2 SQIVND (reference sequence). The ends were cut back, 2 bases at V and 11 bases at J, with 18 bases in the middle. This CDR3 region has 14 residues. CDR3 sequence: CASSINQVAQPAFF. The CDR3 DNA follows: TGTGCCAGTAGTATAAATCAGGTGGCCCAGCCGGCTTTCTTT.

This clone was picked up a small number of times. This chain connects TRBV6-6 to TRBJ2-2; no reliable D call. The germline V gene encodes CDR1 MNHNY and CDR2 SVGAGI (reference sequence). Trimming removed 2 bases from V and 6 bases from J, with 4 bases in between. CDR3 length: 12 amino acids. CDR3 residues: CASSYGSGELFF. The CDR3, as DNA: TGTGCCAGCAGTTACGGGTCCGGGGAGCTGTTTTTT.